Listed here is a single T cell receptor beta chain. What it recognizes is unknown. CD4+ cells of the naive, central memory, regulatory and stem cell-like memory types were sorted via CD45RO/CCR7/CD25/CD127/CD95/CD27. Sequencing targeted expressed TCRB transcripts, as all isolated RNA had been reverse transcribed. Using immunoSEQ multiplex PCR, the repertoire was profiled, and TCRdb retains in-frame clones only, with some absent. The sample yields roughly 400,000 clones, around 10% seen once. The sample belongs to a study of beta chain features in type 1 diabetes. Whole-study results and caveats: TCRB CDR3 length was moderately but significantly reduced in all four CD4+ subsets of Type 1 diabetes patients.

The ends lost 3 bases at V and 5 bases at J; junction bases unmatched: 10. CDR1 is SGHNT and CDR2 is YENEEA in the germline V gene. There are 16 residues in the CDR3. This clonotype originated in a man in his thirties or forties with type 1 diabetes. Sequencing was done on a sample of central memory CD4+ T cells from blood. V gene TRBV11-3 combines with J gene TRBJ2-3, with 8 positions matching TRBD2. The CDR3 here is CASSLGRREAEDTQYF. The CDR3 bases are TGTGCCAGCAGCTTGGGGAGGCGGGAGGCGGAAGATACGCAGTATTTT.